This TCR beta chain stems from a study of T cell repertoires in cytomegalovirus infection. At the level of the study: Epitope selection comprised recently identified HLA-C-restricted CMV epitopes and well-studied HLA-B-restricted CMV epitopes. The public TCR beta signatures pointed to both CMV infection and matching HLA type.

TCRdb re-called the reads through MiXCR, storing one row per CDR3 protein. Here the sample spans under 350,000 distinct CDR3 sequences, about 20% being singletons. With regard to this clonotype: Its antigen is currently unknown.

The germline gives CDR1 GTSNPN, CDR2 SVGIG (reference sequence). This CDR3 contains 18 residues. J gave up 0 bases and V 0 bases, and 11 bases lay outside the gene matches. Study-wide points: The ex vivo response was dominated by HLA-C-restricted CMV-specific TCR beta clonotypes.

The sequenced sample was cultured PBMCs, obtained from culture after CMV antigen stimulation. The sequence came from a human donor in good health (CMV status not recorded). Some clones in this sample may be carry-over from other donors' samples. The chain is built from TRBV30 and TRBJ1-3; 7 bases are shared with TRBD1. In DNA, the CDR3 is TGTGCCTGGAGTGTTGATTGGGACAGAAATTTCTCTGGAAACACCATATATTTT. As protein: CAWSVDWDRNFSGNTIYF.